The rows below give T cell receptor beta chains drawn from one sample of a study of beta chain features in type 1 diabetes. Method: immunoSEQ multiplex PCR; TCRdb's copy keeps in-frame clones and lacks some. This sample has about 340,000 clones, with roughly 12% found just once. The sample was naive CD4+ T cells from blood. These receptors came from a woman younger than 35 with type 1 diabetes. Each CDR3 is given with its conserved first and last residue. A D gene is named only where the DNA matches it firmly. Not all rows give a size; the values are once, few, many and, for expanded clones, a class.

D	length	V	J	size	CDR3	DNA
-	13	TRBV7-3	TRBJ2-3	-	CASNRGGQDTQYF	TGTGCCAGCAATAGGGGGGGCCAGGATACGCAGTATTTT
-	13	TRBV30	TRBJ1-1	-	CAWRGKGRNEAFF	TGTGCCTGGAGGGGGAAGGGGAGGAATGAAGCTTTCTTT
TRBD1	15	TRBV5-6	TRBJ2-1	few	CASSLVDRDYNEQFF	TGTGCCAGCAGCTTGGTGGACAGGGACTACAATGAGCAGTTCTTC
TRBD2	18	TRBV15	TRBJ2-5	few	CATSRDGSLAGVRETQYF	TGTGCCACCAGCAGAGATGGTAGCCTAGCGGGAGTCAGAGAGACCCAGTACTTC
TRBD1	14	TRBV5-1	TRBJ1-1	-	CASSRDRENTEAFF	TGCGCCAGCAGCCGAGACAGGGAGAACACTGAAGCTTTCTTT
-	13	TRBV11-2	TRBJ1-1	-	CASSPTHNTEAFF	TGTGCCAGCAGCCCTACCCATAACACTGAAGCTTTCTTT
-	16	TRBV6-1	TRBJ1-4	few	CASSGRGGRGYEKLFF	TGTGCCAGCAGTGGACGCGGGGGTCGGGGCTATGAAAAACTGTTTTTT
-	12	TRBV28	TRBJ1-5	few	CASSSRHQPQHF	TGTGCCAGCAGTTCTAGACATCAGCCCCAGCATTTT
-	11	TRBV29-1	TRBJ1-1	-	CSVATGPEAFF	TGCAGCGTGGCTACAGGGCCTGAAGCTTTCTTT
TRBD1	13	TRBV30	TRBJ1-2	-	CAWTGGPGYGYTF	TGTGCCTGGACAGGGGGACCCGGCTATGGCTACACCTTC
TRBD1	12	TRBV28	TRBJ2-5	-	CASRTGRETQYF	TGTGCCAGCAGGACAGGGCGGGAGACCCAGTACTTC
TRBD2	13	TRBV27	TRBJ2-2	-	CASSAAGIGELFF	TGTGCCAGCAGCGCAGCGGGAATCGGGGAGCTGTTTTTT
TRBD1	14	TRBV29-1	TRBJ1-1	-	CSVEEGTANTEAFF	TGCAGCGTTGAAGAAGGGACAGCGAACACTGAAGCTTTCTTT
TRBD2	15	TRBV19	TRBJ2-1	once	CATKVRTSGANEQFF	TGTGCCACAAAGGTAAGGACTAGCGGAGCCAATGAGCAGTTCTTC
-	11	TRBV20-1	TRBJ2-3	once	CSASQADTQYF	TGCAGTGCTTCGCAGGCGGATACGCAGTATTTT
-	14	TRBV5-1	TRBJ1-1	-	CASSLDSQNTEAFF	TGCGCCAGCAGCTTGGACAGCCAGAACACTGAAGCTTTCTTT
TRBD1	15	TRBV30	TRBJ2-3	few	CAWSGDRGHTDTQYF	TGTGCCTGGAGCGGGGACAGGGGGCACACAGATACGCAGTATTTT
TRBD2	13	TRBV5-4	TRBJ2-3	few	CASSRWEGDTQYF	TGTGCCAGCAGCCGGTGGGAGGGCGATACGCAGTATTTT
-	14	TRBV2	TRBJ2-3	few	CASSDAQGADTQYF	TGTGCCAGCAGTGATGCACAGGGTGCAGATACGCAGTATTTT
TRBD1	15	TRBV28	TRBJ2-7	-	CASQNPGTGPYEQYF	TGTGCCAGCCAGAACCCCGGGACAGGACCCTACGAGCAGTACTTC
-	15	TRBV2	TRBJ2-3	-	CASRPRTTSTDTQYF	TGTGCCAGCAGACCGAGAACTACTAGCACAGATACGCAGTATTTT
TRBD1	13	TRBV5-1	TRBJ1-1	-	CASSLSGQGEAFF	TGCGCCAGCAGCTTGAGCGGACAGGGTGAAGCTTTCTTT
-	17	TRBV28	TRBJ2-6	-	CASSPSGIPSGANVLTF	TGTGCCAGCAGCCCTTCCGGGATCCCTTCTGGGGCCAACGTCCTGACTTTC
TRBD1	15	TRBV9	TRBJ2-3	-	CASSLRGDRADTQYF	TGTGCCAGCAGCTTGAGGGGGGACAGGGCGGATACGCAGTATTTT
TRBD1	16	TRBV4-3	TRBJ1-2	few	CASSQDRTGSNYGYTF	TGCGCCAGCAGCCAAGATAGGACAGGCTCTAACTATGGCTACACCTTC
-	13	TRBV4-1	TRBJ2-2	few	CASSQESGGELFF	TGCGCCAGCAGCCAAGAGAGTGGCGGGGAGCTGTTTTTT
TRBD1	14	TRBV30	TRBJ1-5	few	CAWSAGTGNQPQHF	TGTGCCTGGAGTGCCGGGACAGGCAATCAGCCCCAGCATTTT
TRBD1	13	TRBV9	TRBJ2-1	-	CASSLGAGGEQFF	TGTGCCAGCTCCCTCGGGGCAGGGGGTGAGCAGTTCTTC
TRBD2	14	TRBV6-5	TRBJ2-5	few	CASALAANQETQYF	TGTGCCAGCGCTCTAGCGGCGAACCAAGAGACCCAGTACTTC
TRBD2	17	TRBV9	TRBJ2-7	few	CASSVATGTSGAYEQYF	TGTGCCAGCAGCGTAGCTACAGGGACTAGCGGAGCCTACGAGCAGTACTTC
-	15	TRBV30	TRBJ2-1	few	CAWSQDFHSYNEQFF	TGTGCCTGGAGCCAGGACTTTCACTCCTACAATGAGCAGTTCTTC
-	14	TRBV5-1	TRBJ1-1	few	CASSLGVADTEAFF	TGCGCCAGCAGCTTGGGGGTGGCGGACACTGAAGCTTTCTTT
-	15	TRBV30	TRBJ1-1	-	CAWSARQAGNTEAFF	TGTGCCTGGAGTGCGCGACAGGCGGGTAACACTGAAGCTTTCTTT
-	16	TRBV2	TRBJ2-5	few	CASINGERITKETQYF	TGTGCCAGCATCAACGGGGAGAGGATAACGAAAGAGACCCAGTACTTC
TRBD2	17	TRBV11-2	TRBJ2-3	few	CASSLGASGRTTDTQYF	TGTGCCAGCAGCTTAGGGGCTAGCGGGAGGACCACAGATACGCAGTATTTT
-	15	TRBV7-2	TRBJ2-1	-	CASSLAPVWDTEQFF	TGTGCCAGCAGCTTAGCACCCGTGTGGGACACTGAGCAGTTCTTC
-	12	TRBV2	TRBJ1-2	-	CASSDGGYGYTF	TGTGCCAGCAGTGATGGCGGGTATGGCTACACCTTC
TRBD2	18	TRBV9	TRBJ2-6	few	CASSAGLAGYSGANVLTF	TGTGCCAGCAGCGCCGGACTAGCGGGGTACTCTGGGGCCAACGTCCTGACTTTC
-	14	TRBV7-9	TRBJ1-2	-	CASSPLQGTYGYTF	TGTGCCAGCAGCCCTCTTCAGGGGACCTATGGCTACACCTTC
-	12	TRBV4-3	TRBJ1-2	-	CASSREYYGYTF	TGCGCCAGCAGCCGGGAGTACTATGGCTACACCTTC
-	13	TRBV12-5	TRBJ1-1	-	CASGLGRGTEAFF	TGTGCTAGTGGTTTAGGAAGAGGAACTGAAGCTTTCTTT
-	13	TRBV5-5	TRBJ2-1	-	CASSRTSPNEQFF	TGTGCCAGCAGCCGGACTTCTCCGAATGAGCAGTTCTTC
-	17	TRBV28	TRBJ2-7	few	CASSFLPLRGWSYEQYF	TGTGCCAGCAGTTTCCTTCCTCTGAGGGGGTGGTCCTACGAGCAGTACTTC
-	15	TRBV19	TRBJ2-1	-	CASSTSADSYNEQFF	TGTGCCAGTAGTACAAGCGCGGACTCCTACAATGAGCAGTTCTTC
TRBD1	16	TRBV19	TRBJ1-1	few	CASSIYPRDRGTEAFF	TGTGCCAGTAGTATATATCCCCGGGACAGGGGCACTGAAGCTTTCTTT